These 10 T cell receptor beta chains share one sample of origin, sequenced in a study of identical twins. TCRdb analysed the 5' RACE reads with MiXCR anew, one entry per CDR3 protein. The sample yields about 550,000 distinct CDR3 sequences, 20% to 25% seen once. These data were also filed under a second study, of yellow fever vaccine responses in identical twins.

The sequenced sample consisted of CD4+ T cells sorted from blood. Every receptor here comes from a woman between 18 and 30 years old in good health.

This clonotype has only a few counts. The chain couples TRBV5-1 to TRBJ2-5; D is unresolved. Trimming removed 0 bases at V and 4 bases at J, with 10 bases between. The CDR3 consists of 14 residues. Germline V gene sequence: CDR1 SGHRS, CDR2 YFSETQ. CDR3 in DNA: TGCGCCAGCAGCTTGGCGGGCAGTGGAGAGACCCAGTACTTC. Encoded protein: CASSLAGSGETQYF.

This clonotype was detected only a few times. The chain is built from TRBV5-6 and TRBJ1-5; possible D gene TRBD1, 6 bases. The CDR3 loop spans 14 amino acids. Germline V CDR1 and CDR2: SGHDT, YYEEEE. The V end lost 3 bases, the J end lost 6 bases, and 13 bases lay between the germline ends. Written as DNA, the CDR3 is TGTGCCAGCAGCTCTAGAGGGGGAGGTCAGCCCCAGCATTTT. Its translation is CASSSRGGGQPQHF.

The sample holds a few counts of this clonotype. The chain combines TRBV29-1 with TRBJ1-4; a weak D match, TRBD1 (6 bases). In germline, CDR1 is SQVTM, CDR2 ANQGSEA. The CDR3 loop spans 12 amino acids. V shed 7 bases and J shed 6 bases, with 12 bases lying between them. The CDR3: CSALRGDEKLFF. The CDR3 region has the DNA TGCAGCGCCCTTAGGGGGGATGAAAAACTGTTTTTT. Full variable domain (outside the CDR3, taken from reference TRBV29-1 and TRBJ1-4): SAVISQKPSRDICQRGTSLTIQCQVDSQVTMMFWYRQQPGQSLTLIATANQGSEATYESGFVIDKFPISRPNLTFSTLTVSNMSPEDSSIYLCSALRGDEKLFFGSGTQLSVL.

The chain joins TRBV29-1 to TRBJ2-7; D unclear. This CDR3 spans 12 amino acids. V dropped 8 bases and J dropped 4 bases, with 15 bases sitting between them. CDR1 is SQVTM, CDR2 ANQGSEA, per germline. The CDR3 nucleotides read TGCAGCTCCCCGTGGGTTCGGTACGAGCAGTACGTC. Its translation: CSSPWVRYEQYV.

The genes are TRBV28 and TRBJ2-1, with D perhaps TRBD1 or TRBD2 (5 bases each). The CDR3 is 15 residues long. V was pared by 5 bases and J by 4 bases, with 15 bases between. In germline, CDR1 is MDHEN, CDR2 SYDVKM. The CDR3: CASSPPPGQYNEQFF. The DNA for the CDR3 is TGTGCCAGCAGTCCACCCCCGGGGCAATACAATGAGCAGTTCTTC.

This clonotype was counted a few times. The chain combines TRBV5-1 with TRBJ1-1; D unresolved. The germline V and J ends were trimmed by 5 bases and 4 bases, with 15 bases remaining between them. Germline V gene lookup returns CDR1 SGHRS and CDR2 YFSETQ. The CDR3 is 14 residues long. The chain's CDR3 is CASRDPPGSTEAFF. CDR3 coding DNA: TGCGCCAGCAGGGATCCGCCGGGGAGCACTGAAGCTTTCTTT.

This clonotype has more than one count but fewer than ten. V gene TRBV7-9 combines with J gene TRBJ2-7; TRBD1 aligns across 9 bases. CDR1 SEHNR and CDR2 FQNEAQ come from the germline V gene (reference sequence). CDR3 length: 17 residues. V gave up 1 base and J gave up 2 bases; unmatched junction bases: 9. In DNA, the CDR3 is TGTGCCAGCAGCTTAGATCCGGGACAGGGAAGCCCCTACGAGCAGTACTTC. Protein sequence: CASSLDPGQGSPYEQYF.

This clonotype came up a few times. V is TRBV12-3 or TRBV12-4 and J is TRBJ2-3; TRBD2 aligns across 9 bases. The J segment lost 5 bases and the V segment lost 7 bases, leaving 13 bases of the junction unmatched. This CDR3 comprises 16 residues. CDR3 in amino acids: CASTARQGLALDTQYF. CDR3 coding DNA: TGTGCCAGCACCGCTCGTCAGGGACTAGCTTTAGATACGCAGTATTTT.

The chain is built from TRBV2 and TRBJ2-3; D is possibly TRBD1 (5 bases). CDR3 size: 15 residues. V lost 6 bases to trimming and J lost 0 bases, with 13 bases between them. The germline CDR1 and CDR2 sequences are SNHLY and FYNNEI. The CDR3 DNA sequence: TGTGCCAGCAGGGAGAGATCAGGGAGCACAGATACGCAGTATTTT. Amino acid sequence: CASRERSGSTDTQYF.

This chain uses TRBV7-9 with TRBJ1-4; D not certain. V was cut by 3 bases and J by 6 bases, with 14 bases left in between. Germline loops: CDR1 SEHNR, CDR2 FQNEAQ (reference sequence). This CDR3 comprises 15 residues. The CDR3 nucleotides read TGTGCCAGCAGCTTTGTTCCCACTGGTGATGAAAAACTGTTTTTT. It codes for CASSFVPTGDEKLFF.